The rows below give T cell receptor beta chains drawn from one sample of a study of molecular identifiers for immune sequencing clone quantification. MiXCR was run by TCRdb on the PCR reads, yielding one entry per CDR3 protein. This sample yields about 36,000 distinct CDR3 sequences, of which roughly 18% are seen a single time; approximately 7.1% belongs to the top ten. Sequencing was carried out using naive CD8+ T cells from blood, with Jurkat cell RNA spiked in. These receptors were collected from a human donor in good health. Some libraries in this study had Jurkat cell RNA spiked in. CDR3s include the opening cysteine and the closing phenylalanine or tryptophan. D genes are given only for firm matches. The size entry is marked missing in some rows and otherwise reads once, few, many or a size class.

V: TRBV4-2
D: NA
size: NA
J: TRBJ2-5
DNA: TGTGCCAGCAGCCAAGCTCTACGACTAGTTTCTAAGGAGACCCAGTACTTC
CDR3: CASSQALRLVSKETQYF

V: TRBV12-3/TRBV12-4
D: NA
size: NA
J: TRBJ2-2
DNA: TGTGCCAGCATCCCCGGGTCAAACACCGGGGAGCTGTTTTTT
CDR3: CASIPGSNTGELFF

V: TRBV28
D: NA
size: many
J: TRBJ2-7
DNA: TGTGCCAGCAGTCTTCCCCGGGAGATAGACTACGAGCAGTACTTC
CDR3: CASSLPREIDYEQYF

V: TRBV14
D: NA
size: many
J: TRBJ2-5
DNA: TGTGCCAGCAGCCAATGGACACAAGAGACCCAGTACTTC
CDR3: CASSQWTQETQYF

V: TRBV5-6
D: TRBD1
size: many
J: TRBJ2-7
DNA: TGTGCCAGCAGCCACGGCCAGGGGGTTTACGAGCAGTACTTC
CDR3: CASSHGQGVYEQYF

V: TRBV5-5
D: NA
size: many
J: TRBJ1-1
DNA: TGTGCCAGCCAGGGCCAGGTAACTGAAGCTTTCTTT
CDR3: CASQGQVTEAFF

V: TRBV7-6
D: NA
size: few
J: TRBJ2-2
DNA: TGTGCCAGCAGCTTAGAACTGGACGGGGAGCTGTTTTTT
CDR3: CASSLELDGELFF

V: TRBV11-2
D: NA
size: many
J: TRBJ1-5
DNA: TGTGCCAGCAGCTTAGATGGCGGGCTGTCTCAGCCCCAGCATTTT
CDR3: CASSLDGGLSQPQHF

V: TRBV7-2
D: NA
size: many
J: TRBJ2-7
DNA: TGTGCCAGCAGCTTAGAGATTGTGGGACCTCTCTACGAGCAGTACTTC
CDR3: CASSLEIVGPLYEQYF

V: TRBV7-2
D: NA
size: many
J: TRBJ1-5
DNA: TGTGCCAGCAGCTTAGCGGATCCTAGGTTAGATCAGCCCCAGCATTTT
CDR3: CASSLADPRLDQPQHF

V: TRBV27
D: NA
size: many
J: TRBJ1-2
DNA: TGTGCCAGCAAGACAGGAGCTAACTATGGCTACACCTTC
CDR3: CASKTGANYGYTF

V: TRBV27
D: TRBD1
size: many
J: TRBJ2-1
DNA: TGTGCCAGCCGACAGGGTTTCCATGAGCAGTTCTTC
CDR3: CASRQGFHEQFF

V: TRBV7-8
D: NA
size: many
J: TRBJ2-1
DNA: TGTGCCAGCAGTAGCCGCAGCTCCTACAATGAGCAGTTCTTC
CDR3: CASSSRSSYNEQFF

V: TRBV21-1
D: NA
size: NA
J: TRBJ1-2
DNA: TGTGCCAGCACCAGCGGCAGGGGACTGATCTATGGCTACACCTTC
CDR3: CASTSGRGLIYGYTF